Below, 9 T cell receptor beta chains from the same sample are listed, as sequenced in a study of blood T cell repertoires in COVID-19. The assay was immunoSEQ multiplex PCR, and TCRdb's table has in-frame clones only and misses some. Among about 59,000 clones listed, 90% were seen once. The sequenced sample was peripheral blood. The receptors stem from a man older than 75 with acute or convalescent COVID-19.

The rearrangement joins TRBV12-3 or TRBV12-4 to TRBJ2-3, with D tentatively TRBD2 (7 bases). V lost 6 bases and J 8 bases, leaving 12 bases between the germline ends. CDR3 size: 12 residues. CDR3 protein: CASSRGGVTQYF. CDR3 DNA sequence: TGTGCCAGCAGCCGCGGGGGCGTTACGCAGTATTTT.

This clone was observed once. The chain has TRBV5-1 and TRBJ2-5; tentatively, D is TRBD1 (5 bases). Germline V gives CDR1 SGHRS, CDR2 YFSETQ. This CDR3 has 18 amino acids. Trimming pared 0 bases from V and 1 base from J, leaving 19 bases between. The CDR3 is CASSLGPTVIWFQETQYF. CDR3 coding DNA: TGCGCCAGCAGCTTGGGGCCGACAGTAATTTGGTTCCAAGAGACCCAGTACTTC.

The count of this clone is one. This chain connects TRBV3-1 (or the pseudogene TRBV3-2) to TRBJ2-5; 9 bases line up with TRBD1. The V gene end was trimmed by 3 bases and the J gene end by 4 bases; junction bases not matched to a gene: 6. CDR3 size: 15 residues. From germline, CDR1 is LGHDT and CDR2 YNNKEL (reference sequence). The CDR3 bases are TGTGCCAGCAGCCAGAACAGGGGGCGAAGAGAGACCCAGTACTTC. The encoded protein is CASSQNRGRRETQYF.

The V call is TRBV19, the J call TRBJ1-5, with TRBD1 as a possible D gene (5 bases). V was shortened by 9 bases and J by 2 bases, with 17 bases between the two germline ends. Germline V CDR1 and CDR2: LNHDA, SQIVND (reference sequence). CDR3 length equals 15 residues. The CDR3 here is CASNRGVWGNQPQHF. The CDR3 DNA sequence: TGTGCCAGCAATCGGGGGGTTTGGGGCAATCAGCCCCAGCATTTT.

The chain joins TRBV5-6 to TRBJ2-7; D is perhaps TRBD1 (5 bases). Trimming shortened V by 4 bases and J by 3 bases, and 8 bases separated the two germline ends. Germline CDR1 SGHDT, CDR2 YYEEEE. The CDR3 runs 12 residues. The chain's CDR3 is CASSLDNYEQYF. For the CDR3, the DNA is TGTGCCAGCAGCCTGGACAACTACGAGCAGTACTTC.

CDR3 amino acids: CASSFLTGSGSGNTIYF. In DNA form, the CDR3 reads TGTGCCAGCAGCTTTCTCACAGGGAGCGGCTCTGGAAACACCATATATTTT. This sequence joins TRBV7-9 and TRBJ1-3; the D gene is possibly TRBD1 (6 bases). Trimming removed 3 bases at V and 0 bases at J, with 15 bases between. Germline assignment: CDR1 SEHNR and CDR2 FQNEAQ (reference sequence). This CDR3 region has 17 residues.

V is TRBV10-2 and J is TRBJ2-7, with D maybe TRBD2 (5 bases). The ends were cut back, 5 bases at V and 2 bases at J, with 10 bases in the middle. In germline, CDR1 is WSHSY, CDR2 SAAADI. The CDR3 covers 13 residues. The CDR3 bases are TGCGCCAGCAGTTCAGGAGCGGCCTACGAGCAGTACTTC. Translating gives CASSSGAAYEQYF.

The chain employs TRBV11-3 and TRBJ2-3; the match to TRBD2 covers 11 bases. Germline V lookup: CDR1 SGHNT, CDR2 YENEEA. After removal of 1 base from V and 6 bases from J, the junction contained 6 bases not matched to a gene. The CDR3 has 16 residues. CDR3 bases: TGTGCCAGCAGCTTAGGGCTAGCGGGGGGAGAGGATACGCAGTATTTT. Protein: CASSLGLAGGEDTQYF.

The chain carries TRBV11-1 and TRBJ2-2; D is unclear. V gave up 2 bases and J gave up 7 bases, with 8 bases separating them. CDR1 SGHAT and CDR2 FQDESV come from the germline V gene (reference sequence). The CDR3 loop spans 13 amino acids. The CDR3: CASSLSQVGELFF. As DNA, the CDR3 is TGTGCCAGCAGCTTAAGCCAGGTCGGGGAGCTGTTTTTT.